The clone carrying this TCR beta chain turned up a few times. This sample was included in a study of blood T cells in healthy people across ages. It was with a sample-barcoded 5' primer and a J-beta primer mix that a second PCR of about 7 to 12 cycles was run. TCRdb used MiXCR to reprocess the 5' RACE reads, holding one entry per CDR3 protein. The data contain a few hundred thousand distinct CDR3 sequences, approximately 26% of them singletons. Germline CDR1 MNHNS, CDR2 SASEGT. Trimming pared 6 bases from V and 0 bases from J, leaving 12 bases between. The length of the CDR3 is 14 residues. This sample also appeared in a second study, on T cells of mothers and their children. That publication notes: Samples were obtained from three healthy Caucasian mothers and their six children.

This chain links TRBV6-1 with TRBJ2-7; maybe TRBD2 (5 bases). The sequencing sample was made of blood. This clonotype originated in a boy between 2 and 10 years old in good health. CDR3 region: CASSADWSSYEQYF. The DNA of the CDR3 is TGTGCCAGCAGCGCGGACTGGAGCTCCTACGAGCAGTACTTC.